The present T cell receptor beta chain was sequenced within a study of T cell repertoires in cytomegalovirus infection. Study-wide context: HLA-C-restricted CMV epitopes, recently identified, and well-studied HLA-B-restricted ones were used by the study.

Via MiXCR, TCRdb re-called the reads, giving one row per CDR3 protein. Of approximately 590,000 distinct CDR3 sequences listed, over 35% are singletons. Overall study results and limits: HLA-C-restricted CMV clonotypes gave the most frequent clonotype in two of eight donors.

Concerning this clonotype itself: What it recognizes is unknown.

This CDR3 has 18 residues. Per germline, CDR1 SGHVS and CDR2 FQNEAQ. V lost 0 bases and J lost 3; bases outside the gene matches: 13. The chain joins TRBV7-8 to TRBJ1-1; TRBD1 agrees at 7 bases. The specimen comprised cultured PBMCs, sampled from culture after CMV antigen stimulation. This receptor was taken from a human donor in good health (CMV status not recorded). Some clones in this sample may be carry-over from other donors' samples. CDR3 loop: CASSLAAGTARKDTEAFF. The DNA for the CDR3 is TGTGCCAGCAGCTTAGCGGCCGGGACAGCACGAAAGGACACTGAAGCTTTCTTT.